Below, 17 T cell receptor beta chains from the same sample are listed, as sequenced in a study of Graves' ophthalmopathy and Graves' hyperthyroidism. RNA transcripts were the source from which TCR beta CDR3 regions were amplified. First-round RT-PCR relied on HTBI primers, and a second-round multiplex PCR came next. TCRdb analysed the multiplex PCR reads with MiXCR anew, one entry per CDR3 protein. The sample shows around 670,000 distinct CDR3 sequences, 40% of them seen only once. The specimen sequenced was peripheral blood. The receptors stem from an adult man with Graves' ophthalmopathy.

This clonotype has only a few counts. V gene TRBV12-3 or TRBV12-4 combines with J gene TRBJ2-7, with 7 bases aligning to TRBD1. V dropped 5 bases and J dropped 3; count of bases not matched to a gene: 10. The CDR3 length is 15 residues. CDR3 DNA: TGTGCCAGCAGTCCAACATGGGACAGAGACTACGAGCAGTACTTC. Translated, it gives CASSPTWDRDYEQYF.

This clonotype was detected only a few times. The CDR3 coding sequence is TGTGCCAGCAGTTACTCGATACGGGGGCGGACCGGGGAGCTGTTTTTT. Its translation is CASSYSIRGRTGELFF. The V call is TRBV6-6, the J call TRBJ2-2; D is tentatively TRBD1 or TRBD2 (6 bases each). CDR1 is MNHNY and CDR2 is SVGAGI in the germline V gene (reference sequence). CDR3 length: 16 amino acids. Trimming pared 0 bases from V and 5 bases from J, leaving 13 bases between.

This clonotype has just a few counts. CDR3 bases: TGTGCCAGCAGCTTTGAGTTCCAAGAGACCCAGTACTTC. Its protein product is CASSFEFQETQYF. This rearrangement joins TRBV7-9 to TRBJ2-5, with no clear D. Germline V gives CDR1 SEHNR, CDR2 FQNEAQ (reference sequence). This CDR3 has 13 residues. Trimming removed 3 bases from V and 1 base from J, with 6 bases in between. The variable domain in full, completed from reference TRBV7-9 and TRBJ2-5, reads DTGVSQNPRHKITKRGQNVTFRCDPISEHNRLYWYRQTLGQGPEFLTYFQNEAQLEKSRLLSDRFSAERPKGSFSTLEIQRTEQGDSAMYLCASSFEFQETQYFGPGTRLLVL.

This clonotype occurred a few times. The CDR3 region is CSASRGQSYEQYF. DNA of the CDR3: TGCAGTGCTTCCCGAGGACAGAGCTACGAGCAGTACTTC. This chain links TRBV20-1 with TRBJ2-7; D may be TRBD1 (6 bases). This CDR3 is 13 amino acids long. The V end was cut by 5 bases, the J end by 3 bases, with 14 bases between. Germline values: CDR1 DFQATT, CDR2 SNEGSKA (reference sequence).

The chain is built from TRBV12-3 or TRBV12-4 and TRBJ2-7; no clear D gene. With 6 bases removed from V and 3 bases from J, the gap between germline ends came to 12 bases. The CDR3 has 13 amino acids. Here the CDR3 reads CASRVPAGYEQYF. The DNA for the CDR3 is TGTGCCAGCAGGGTCCCGGCAGGCTACGAGCAGTACTTC.

In its sample, this clonotype was seen a few times. The chain employs TRBV5-6 and TRBJ1-5; perhaps TRBD1 as D (5 bases). V was trimmed by 3 bases and J by 3 bases, leaving 16 bases between them. Germline V gives CDR1 SGHDT, CDR2 YYEEEE. The CDR3 has 16 residues. The CDR3: CASSSQAGRNNQPQHF. CDR3 nucleotide sequence: TGTGCCAGCAGCTCACAGGCAGGGAGGAACAATCAGCCCCAGCATTTT.

This rearrangement joins TRBV20-1 to TRBJ2-7; a weak D match, TRBD2 (5 bases). Per germline, CDR1 DFQATT and CDR2 SNEGSKA (reference sequence). Trimming shortened V by 0 bases and J by 4 bases, and 10 bases separated the two germline ends. The CDR3 covers 13 residues. CDR3 residues: CSAREPAEYEQYF. CDR3 nucleotide sequence: TGCAGTGCTAGAGAACCAGCGGAATACGAGCAGTACTTC.

Only a few counts were recorded for this clonotype. The chain joins TRBV2 to TRBJ2-5, with D possibly matching TRBD1 (6 bases). The V end was cut by 9 bases, the J end by 4 bases, with 18 bases between. This CDR3 spans 14 amino acids. Germline V gene data show CDR1 as SNHLY and CDR2 as FYNNEI. CDR3: CASINWGLGETQYF. In DNA, the CDR3 is TGTGCCAGTATTAATTGGGGGCTCGGAGAGACCCAGTACTTC.

In its sample, this clonotype was seen a few times. The chain employs TRBV20-1 and TRBJ2-7; 12 bases match TRBD2. The CDR3 has 13 residues. V shed 4 bases, J shed 2 bases, and the junction held 0 bases outside the gene matches. Germline values: CDR1 DFQATT, CDR2 SNEGSKA (reference sequence). This CDR3 is CSATSGGAYEQYF. CDR3 DNA: TGCAGTGCTACTAGCGGGGGGGCCTACGAGCAGTACTTC.

This chain joins TRBV25-1 and TRBJ2-5; D uncertain. The CDR3 runs to 15 residues. V gave up 5 bases and J gave up 7 bases, with 20 bases separating them. Germline CDR1 and CDR2: MGHDK and SYGVNS. The DNA of the CDR3 is TGTGCCAGCAGTCCACCATCTAGAGTGGTTGGGACCCAGTACTTC. Amino acid sequence: CASSPPSRVVGTQYF.

V usage is TRBV7-9 and J usage is TRBJ1-2; 7 positions agree with TRBD1. V dropped 3 bases and J dropped 6; count of bases not matched to a gene: 10. The CDR3 spans 15 residues. CDR1 and CDR2 from the germline V gene are SEHNR and FQNEAQ (reference sequence). In DNA form, the CDR3 reads TGTGCCAGCAGCTTTGATCCCGGGACAGTCCATGGCTACACCTTC. Its translation: CASSFDPGTVHGYTF. The whole variable domain, remainder taken from reference TRBV7-9 and TRBJ1-2, is DTGVSQNPRHKITKRGQNVTFRCDPISEHNRLYWYRQTLGQGPEFLTYFQNEAQLEKSRLLSDRFSAERPKGSFSTLEIQRTEQGDSAMYLCASSFDPGTVHGYTFGSGTRLTVV.

V gene TRBV6-6 combines with J gene TRBJ1-1, with TRBD1 as a possible D gene (6 bases). Deletions cut 6 bases from V and 4 bases from J, with 18 bases between. Germline CDR1 reads MNHNY; CDR2 reads SVGAGI (reference sequence). The CDR3 spans 15 residues. CDR3 DNA: TGTGCCAGCAGCTACGTCCGGGGGGCTCCCACTGAAGCTTTCTTT. This encodes CASSYVRGAPTEAFF.

The chain couples TRBV5-4 to TRBJ2-2; 12 bases match TRBD2. There are 17 residues in the CDR3. V lost 4 bases and J lost 5; bases outside the gene matches: 9. Germline CDR1 and CDR2: SGHNT and YYREEE (reference sequence). CDR3 in DNA: TGTGCCAGCAGCCCTAGCGGGGGGGCGTATCATACCGGGGAGCTGTTTTTT. Translating it yields CASSPSGGAYHTGELFF.

This clonotype was observed at least ten times. The rearrangement joins TRBV12-3 or TRBV12-4 to TRBJ1-2; TRBD1 matches 8 bases. The junction had 5 bases not matched to a gene; V was cut back by 6 bases and J by 8 bases. The CDR3 totals 12 residues. The CDR3 sequence: CASRTGGGGYTF. The DNA for the CDR3 is TGTGCCAGCAGAACAGGGGGAGGCGGCTACACCTTC.

This clonotype was seen repeatedly, ten times or more. The chain employs TRBV15 and TRBJ1-1; D possibly corresponds to TRBD1 (5 bases). Germline V gives CDR1 LNHNV, CDR2 YYDKDF (reference sequence). The CDR3 runs 18 residues. Trimming removed 0 bases at V and 5 bases at J, with 22 bases between. The CDR3 DNA follows: TGTGCCACCAGCAGAGATTCGGTCGCAAGACAGTGGAATACTGAAGCTTTCTTT. Protein sequence: CATSRDSVARQWNTEAFF.

In this sample, this clonotype turned up many times. The chain is built from TRBV7-9 and TRBJ1-2; D not resolved. CDR1 is SEHNR and CDR2 is FQNEAQ in the germline V gene (reference sequence). This CDR3 has 14 residues. V lost 5 bases and J 13 bases, leaving 23 bases between the germline ends. CDR3 coding DNA: TGTGCCAGCAGCCCGCCTTCATTAAGCCCCGGACCCACCTTC. This codes for CASSPPSLSPGPTF.

The DNA of the CDR3 is TGTGCCAGCAGTGAAAGCCTCCAGCCCCAGTACTTC. This codes for CASSESLQPQYF. V is TRBV2 and J is TRBJ2-5, with unresolved D. With 2 bases removed from V and 9 bases from J, the gap between germline ends came to 10 bases. The CDR3 is 12 amino acids. From germline, CDR1 is SNHLY and CDR2 FYNNEI.